Listed below are T cell receptor beta chains from one sample, sequenced in a study of shared clonotypes between healthy human individuals. Repertoires were generated with immunoSEQ multiplex PCR, while TCRdb's copy carries only in-frame clones and drops some. Here the sample spans 300,000 to 400,000 clones, around 87% being singletons. The material sequenced was memory CD8+ T cells sorted from blood. Receptors originate from a man aged 18 to 29 in good health. Each CDR3 is given with its conserved first and last residue. The D gene is left open where the match is weak. Clone size is shown for a subset of rows, as once, few, many or a class of expanded clone.

V: TRBV28; size: -; D: -; J: TRBJ1-2; length: 17; DNA: TGTGCCAGCAGTTTGGGAACAGAAGCAGGATCTAACTATGGCTACACCTTC; CDR3: CASSLGTEAGSNYGYTF
V: TRBV4-1; size: -; D: -; J: TRBJ1-6; length: 17; DNA: TGCGCCAGCAGCCAGGCCTCAGTGAGCTCCTATAATTCACCCCTCCACTTT; CDR3: CASSQASVSSYNSPLHF
V: TRBV6-5; size: -; D: TRBD1; J: TRBJ2-2; length: 16; DNA: TGTGCCAGCAGTTACTCGAGGGACAGGGGCGGCGGGGAGCTGTTTTTT; CDR3: CASSYSRDRGGGELFF
V: TRBV4-3; size: -; D: TRBD2; J: TRBJ2-7; length: 17; DNA: TGCGCCAGCAGCCACGCGACCGGACTAGCGGGCAACTACGAGCAGTACTTC; CDR3: CASSHATGLAGNYEQYF
V: TRBV6-6; size: -; D: TRBD1; J: TRBJ2-7; length: 15; DNA: TGTGCCAGCAGTACACCAGGGGGCGCATCGGGCGAGCAGTACTTC; CDR3: CASSTPGGASGEQYF
V: TRBV4-3; size: -; D: TRBD2; J: TRBJ2-7; length: 15; DNA: TGCGCCAGCAGCCGCTGGACTAGCGATAGAACCGAGCAGTACTTC; CDR3: CASSRWTSDRTEQYF
V: TRBV6-1; size: once; D: -; J: TRBJ1-4; length: 18; DNA: TGTGCCAGCAGTGAAGATGTGGGGGCTCGTGGTGGGATCGAAAAACTGTTTTTT; CDR3: CASSEDVGARGGIEKLFF
V: TRBV19; size: -; D: -; J: TRBJ2-7; length: 18; DNA: TGTGCCAGTAGTACAGTCCCCTGGACAGTCAGGAGCTCCTACGAGCAGTACTTC; CDR3: CASSTVPWTVRSSYEQYF
V: TRBV11-2; size: -; D: -; J: TRBJ2-5; length: 12; DNA: TGTGCCAGCAGCTTAGATTTAGAGACCCAGTACTTC; CDR3: CASSLDLETQYF
V: TRBV5-6; size: few; D: TRBD2; J: TRBJ2-7; length: 15; DNA: TGTGCCAGCAGCCCGAGACTAGCGGCCTCCTACGAGCAGTACTTC; CDR3: CASSPRLAASYEQYF
V: TRBV5-3; size: -; D: -; J: TRBJ1-1; length: 17; DNA: TGTGCCAGAAGCTATGGACATTATGTCAACGGGGACACTGAAGCTTTCTTT; CDR3: CARSYGHYVNGDTEAFF
V: TRBV7-9; size: -; D: -; J: TRBJ1-2; length: 13; DNA: TGTGCCAGCGATTTCGGAGGTAACGATGGCTACACCTTC; CDR3: CASDFGGNDGYTF
V: TRBV4-1; size: -; D: -; J: TRBJ1-2; length: 14; DNA: TGCGCCAGCAGCCACCCATGGGGTGGTGATGGCTACACCTTC; CDR3: CASSHPWGGDGYTF
V: TRBV10-3; size: -; D: TRBD1; J: TRBJ2-1; length: 14; DNA: TGTGCCATCAGTGAGGGACAGGGCTACAATGAGCAGTTCTTC; CDR3: CAISEGQGYNEQFF
V: TRBV5-1; size: -; D: -; J: TRBJ2-7; length: 13; DNA: TGCGCCAGCAGTACAGCGATCTCCTACGAGCAGTACTTC; CDR3: CASSTAISYEQYF
V: TRBV6-5; size: -; D: -; J: TRBJ2-7; length: 14; DNA: TGTGCCAGCACCGAAGGACTCGGCGACTACGAGCAGTACTTC; CDR3: CASTEGLGDYEQYF
V: TRBV27; size: -; D: TRBD1; J: TRBJ1-6; length: 15; DNA: TGTGCCAGCGCGACAGGGGGGGGATCTAATTCACCCCTCCACTTT; CDR3: CASATGGGSNSPLHF
V: TRBV7-9; size: -; D: TRBD1; J: TRBJ1-5; length: 15; DNA: TGTGCCAGCAGCCCTGCAGGGGGGAAAGATCAGCCCCAGCATTTT; CDR3: CASSPAGGKDQPQHF
V: TRBV6-5; size: -; D: TRBD2; J: TRBJ2-7; length: 16; DNA: TGTGCCAGCAGTTACAAGGGCGGGAGGGCCAACTACGAGCAGTACTTC; CDR3: CASSYKGGRANYEQYF
V: TRBV28; size: -; D: TRBD2; J: TRBJ2-1; length: 14; DNA: TGTGCCAGCCTCCGCGCTAGCGGGCCCAATGAGCAGTTCTTC; CDR3: CASLRASGPNEQFF
V: TRBV7-2; size: -; D: TRBD1; J: TRBJ2-4; length: 15; DNA: TGTGCCAGCAGCTTAACCTGGGGACAGTTTAACATTCAGTACTTC; CDR3: CASSLTWGQFNIQYF
V: TRBV4-1; size: -; D: TRBD1; J: TRBJ1-1; length: 14; DNA: TGCGCCAGCAGCTCAACGGACAGGACGACTGAAGCTTTCTTT; CDR3: CASSSTDRTTEAFF
V: TRBV10-1; size: -; D: -; J: TRBJ1-5; length: 18; DNA: TGCGCCAGCAGTGAGGAATTTGTGGTTCGGGGGCGTCATCAGCCCCAGCATTTT; CDR3: CASSEEFVVRGRHQPQHF
V: TRBV19; size: -; D: TRBD1; J: TRBJ2-7; length: 15; DNA: TGTGCCAGTAGTATAGGTTTACAGGGGGCCTACGAGCAGTACTTC; CDR3: CASSIGLQGAYEQYF
V: TRBV4-1; size: -; D: -; J: TRBJ2-7; length: 13; DNA: TGCGCCAGCAGCCCTCAGGGGGGGCACGAGCAGTACTTC; CDR3: CASSPQGGHEQYF
V: TRBV7-2; size: -; D: TRBD2; J: TRBJ2-1; length: 16; DNA: TGTGCCAGCAGTTACAAATTTCGGGAGGGATACAATGAGCAGTTCTTC; CDR3: CASSYKFREGYNEQFF
V: TRBV5-1; size: many; D: -; J: TRBJ2-1; length: 11; DNA: TGCGCCAGCAGCTTGGGGAGAGAGCAGTTCTTC; CDR3: CASSLGREQFF
V: TRBV5-6; size: -; D: -; J: TRBJ1-6; length: 19; DNA: TGTGCCAGCAGCTTGACATCGGGAACAGGCATCTTTAGTGGTTCACCCCTCCACTTT; CDR3: CASSLTSGTGIFSGSPLHF
V: TRBV2; size: -; D: -; J: TRBJ2-3; length: 12; DNA: TGTGCCAGCATTGGAGAGACGGATACGCAGTATTTT; CDR3: CASIGETDTQYF
V: TRBV29-1; size: few; D: -; J: TRBJ2-7; length: 15; DNA: TGCAGCGTTGAAGACTCCTTAGGGGTCACGGGCGAGCAGTACTTC; CDR3: CSVEDSLGVTGEQYF
V: TRBV11-2; size: -; D: -; J: TRBJ1-1; length: 15; DNA: TGTACCAGCAGCCCCTTGGGGGAGATGAACACTGAAGCTTTCTTT; CDR3: CTSSPLGEMNTEAFF
V: TRBV5-1; size: -; D: -; J: TRBJ2-7; length: 17; DNA: TGCGCCAGCAGCTTGGCTCTAGCCTACGCGGGACTTTACGAGCAGTACTTC; CDR3: CASSLALAYAGLYEQYF
V: TRBV10-2; size: -; D: -; J: TRBJ2-3; length: 11; DNA: TGCGCCAGCAGTGAGATAGATACGCAGTATTTT; CDR3: CASSEIDTQYF
V: TRBV7-9; size: -; D: TRBD1; J: TRBJ1-1; length: 15; DNA: TGTGCCAGCAGCTCGGGACAGGGCATGAACACTGAAGCTTTCTTT; CDR3: CASSSGQGMNTEAFF
V: TRBV13; size: -; D: -; J: TRBJ1-1; length: 14; DNA: TGTGCCAGCAGCTTCGGGCACTCGAACACTGAAGCTTTCTTT; CDR3: CASSFGHSNTEAFF
V: TRBV27; size: -; D: -; J: TRBJ2-7; length: 14; DNA: TGTGCCAGCTCTGAGGCGTTTCGCACCTACGAGCAGTACTTC; CDR3: CASSEAFRTYEQYF
V: TRBV29-1; size: -; D: TRBD2; J: TRBJ2-5; length: 12; DNA: TGCAGCGCCGGGGGGGTTCCAGAGACCCAGTACTTC; CDR3: CSAGGVPETQYF
V: TRBV27; size: -; D: -; J: TRBJ1-6; length: 14; DNA: TGTGCCAGCACCCAAGGGGGACCCCTTTCACCCCTCCACTTT; CDR3: CASTQGGPLSPLHF
V: TRBV6-5; size: once; D: TRBD1; J: TRBJ1-1; length: 14; DNA: TGTGCCAGCAGTAGAAACAGGGGCGGCACTGAAGCTTTCTTT; CDR3: CASSRNRGGTEAFF
V: TRBV6-6; size: -; D: -; J: TRBJ2-7; length: 14; DNA: TGTGCCAGCAGTTACTTGTCGTTGGGGGACGAGCAATACTTC; CDR3: CASSYLSLGDEQYF
V: TRBV27; size: -; D: TRBD1; J: TRBJ2-3; length: 16; DNA: TGTGCCAGCAGTTTGATCGGGACAGGGTTTTCAGATACGCAGTATTTT; CDR3: CASSLIGTGFSDTQYF